This entry is about one T cell receptor beta chain. This entry belongs to a study of T cell responses to AZD1222 COVID-19 vaccine. This CDR3 has 13 residues. With 0 bases removed from V and 8 bases from J, the gap between germline ends came to 5 bases. Germline CDR1 and CDR2: KGHSY and FQNENV. Some clones are missing from TCRdb's copy, which holds only in-frame ones; the method was immunoSEQ multiplex PCR. The data show some 130,000 clones, about nine tenths seen once. Material: peripheral blood, obtained 28 days after the second AZD1222 dose. This sequence was found in an adult who received the AZD1222 COVID-19 vaccine. The chain is built from TRBV16 and TRBJ1-6; no clear D. In DNA form, the CDR3 reads TGTGCCAGCAGCCAATCGAGAGATTCACCCCTCCACTTT. It is translated as CASSQSRDSPLHF. Full variable domain (missing parts from reference TRBV16 and TRBJ1-6): GEEVAQTPKHLVRGEGQKAKLYCAPIKGHSYVFWYQQVLKNEFKFLISFQNENVFDETGMPKERFSAKCLPNSPCSLEIQATKLEDSAVYFCASSQSRDSPLHFGNGTRLTVT.